This T cell receptor beta chain derives from a study of CD8+ T cells in alopecia areata. This CDR3 comprises 15 residues. Germline V CDR1 and CDR2: SGHRS, YFSETQ. V dropped 4 bases and J dropped 1 base, with 11 bases sitting between them. It was from PBMCs that CD4+ and CD8+ T cells were sorted. Following extraction, RNA underwent reverse transcription to cDNA, which served as the sequencing template. The repertoire was sequenced with immunoSEQ multiplex PCR; TCRdb's copy has only in-frame clones and lacks some. The sample gives around 140,000 clones, about 47% of which show up once; roughly 0.99% is in the top ten.

The source of this sequence is a human donor with alopecia areata. The starting material was CD4+ T cells sorted from blood, obtained at week 0. This chain links TRBV5-1 with TRBJ1-4, with D tentatively TRBD1 (6 bases). The CDR3 sequence is CASSAQQGTNEKLFF. The DNA of the CDR3 is TGCGCCAGCAGCGCCCAACAGGGAACTAATGAAAAACTGTTTTTT. Full variable domain (outside the CDR3, taken from reference TRBV5-1 and TRBJ1-4): KAGVTQTPRYLIKTRGQQVTLSCSPISGHRSVSWYQQTPGQGLQFLFEYFSETQRNKGNFPGRFSGRQFSNSRSEMNVSTLELGDSALYLCASSAQQGTNEKLFFGSGTQLSVL.